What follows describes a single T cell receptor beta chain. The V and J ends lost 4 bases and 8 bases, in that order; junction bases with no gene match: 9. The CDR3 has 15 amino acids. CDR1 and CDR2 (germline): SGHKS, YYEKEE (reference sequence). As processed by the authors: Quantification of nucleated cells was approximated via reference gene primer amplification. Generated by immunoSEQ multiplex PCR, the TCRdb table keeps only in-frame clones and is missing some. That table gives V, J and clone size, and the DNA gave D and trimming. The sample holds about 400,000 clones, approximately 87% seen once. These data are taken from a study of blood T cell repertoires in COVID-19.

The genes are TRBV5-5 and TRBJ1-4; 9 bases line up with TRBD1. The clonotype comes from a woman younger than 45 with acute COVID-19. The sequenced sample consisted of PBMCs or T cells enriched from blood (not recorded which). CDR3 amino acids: CASSQTGTGYEKLFF. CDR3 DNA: TGTGCCAGCAGCCAAACCGGGACAGGGTACGAAAAACTGTTTTTT.